The sequence of this T cell receptor (beta chain) was determined in a study of T cell changes during pregnancy in multiple sclerosis. Method: immunoSEQ multiplex PCR; TCRdb's copy keeps in-frame clones and lacks some. Seen here are under 85,000 clones, around nine tenths observed once, and the top ten hold roughly 0.44%. The germline gives CDR1 GTSNPN, CDR2 SVGIG (reference sequence). The CDR3 covers 12 residues. V lost 3 bases and J 4 bases, leaving 9 bases between the germline ends. The sequence was collected from a female donor with multiple sclerosis, enrolled in a pregnancy study. The rearrangement uses TRBV30 and TRBJ1-1; D perhaps matches TRBD1 (6 bases). The sample consisted of CD4+ T cells from peripheral blood mononuclear cells, taken in the second trimester of pregnancy. CDR3 DNA: TGTGCCTGGAGGAGGGGGACCACTGAAGCTTTCTTT. It is translated as CAWRRGTTEAFF.